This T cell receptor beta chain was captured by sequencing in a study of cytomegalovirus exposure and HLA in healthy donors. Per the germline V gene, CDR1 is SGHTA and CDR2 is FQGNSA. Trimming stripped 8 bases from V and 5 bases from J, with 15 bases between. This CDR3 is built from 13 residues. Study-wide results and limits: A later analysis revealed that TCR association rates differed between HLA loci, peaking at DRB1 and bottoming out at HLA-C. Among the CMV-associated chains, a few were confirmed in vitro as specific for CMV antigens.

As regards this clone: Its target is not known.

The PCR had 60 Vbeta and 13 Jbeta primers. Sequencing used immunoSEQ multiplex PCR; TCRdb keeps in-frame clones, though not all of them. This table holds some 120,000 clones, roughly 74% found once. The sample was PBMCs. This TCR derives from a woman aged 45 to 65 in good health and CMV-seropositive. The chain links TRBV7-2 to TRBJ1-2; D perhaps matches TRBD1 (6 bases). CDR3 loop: CASAPDRGYGYTF. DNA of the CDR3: TGTGCCAGCGCCCCGGACAGAGGTTATGGCTACACCTTC.